Listed below are T cell receptor beta chains from one sample, sequenced in a study of blood T cells in healthy people across ages. TCRdb reanalysed the 5' RACE reads using MiXCR and keeps one entry per CDR3 protein. The table includes some 700,000 distinct CDR3 sequences, about 40% detected once. Sequenced material: blood. These receptors originate from a woman aged 55-75 years in good health. The CDR3 runs from the conserved cysteine through the conserved F or W. D genes are given only for firm matches. Size tells how often a clone was seen (once, few, many) or the class of an expanded clone, and some rows leave it out.

d_gene	v_gene	j_gene	abundance	CDR3aa	CDR3nt
TRBD2	TRBV7-2	TRBJ2-7	few	CAISVALAYEQYF	TGTGCCATCAGCGTAGCACTAGCGTATGAGCAGTACTTC
.	TRBV29-1	TRBJ1-3	.	CSVDVGPSGNTIYF	TGCAGCGTTGATGTGGGACCCTCTGGAAACACCATATATTTT
.	TRBV3-1	TRBJ2-7	few	CASSQVWSPGHEQYF	TGTGCCAGCAGCCAAGTTTGGTCGCCGGGCCACGAGCAGTACTTC
.	TRBV29-1	TRBJ2-1	.	CSVSLGNEQFF	TGCAGCGTTTCACTCGGGAATGAGCAGTTCTTC
.	TRBV6-1	TRBJ2-3	.	CASSTRQDLWETQYF	TGTGCCAGCAGTACACGACAGGATCTGTGGGAGACGCAGTATTTT
TRBD2	TRBV25-1	TRBJ2-1	.	CASSEYPIAGGYNEQFF	TGTGCCAGCAGTGAATATCCCATAGCGGGGGGATACAATGAGCAGTTCTTC
.	TRBV5-5	TRBJ2-4	.	CASSFPAGDIQYF	TGTGCCAGCAGCTTCCCGGCAGGGGACATTCAGTACTTC
TRBD1	TRBV6-2/TRBV6-3	TRBJ2-6	few	CASTQRPPGTGKISGANVLTF	TGTGCCAGCACCCAAAGGCCGCCCGGGACAGGGAAGATCTCTGGGGCCAACGTCCTGACTTTC
TRBD2	TRBV28	TRBJ2-1	.	CASSTTSGRDNEQFF	TGTGCCAGCAGCACAACTAGCGGGAGAGACAATGAGCAGTTCTTC
.	TRBV20-1	TRBJ2-7	many	CSVGSSYEQYF	TGCAGTGTGGGCAGCTCCTACGAGCAGTACTTC
TRBD2	TRBV27	TRBJ2-2	.	CASSLSLAGVAYTGELFF	TGTGCCAGCAGTTTATCACTAGCGGGAGTTGCGTACACCGGGGAGCTGTTTTTT
.	TRBV3-1	TRBJ2-1	.	CASSLRLVGDNEQFF	TGTGCCAGCAGCCTCCGACTAGTAGGGGACAATGAGCAGTTCTTC
.	TRBV7-9	TRBJ2-1	few	CASSLVARGKARQEQFF	TGTGCCAGCAGCTTAGTCGCCAGAGGGAAGGCTCGACAGGAGCAGTTCTTC
.	TRBV29-1	TRBJ2-1	many	CSVEQGGGNEQFF	TGCAGCGTTGAACAGGGAGGTGGCAATGAGCAGTTCTTC
TRBD1	TRBV28	TRBJ1-1	few	CASSQLTTGGATEAFF	TGTGCCAGCAGCCAACTCACCACAGGGGGAGCCACTGAAGCTTTCTTT
.	TRBV7-3	TRBJ1-2	.	CASSSQGTYGYTF	TGTGCCAGCAGCTCTCAGGGAACCTATGGCTACACCTTC
TRBD1	TRBV20-1	TRBJ1-1	few	CSALTGGASDTEAFF	TGCAGTGCTCTGACAGGGGGGGCTTCGGACACTGAAGCTTTCTTT
.	TRBV25-1	TRBJ2-5	.	CASTEGGSQETQYF	TGTGCCAGCACTGAAGGCGGCAGCCAAGAGACCCAGTACTTC
.	TRBV3-1	TRBJ1-2	.	CASSQDLTARGYGCTF	TGTGCCAGCAGCCAAGATCTCACAGCCCGTGGCTATGGCTGCACCTTC
.	TRBV2	TRBJ1-2	.	CASSEQYGSTF	TGTGCCAGCAGTGAACAGTATGGTTCCACCTTC
.	TRBV18	TRBJ1-3	.	CASSPSTGSSGNTIYF	TGTGCCAGCTCACCTTCGACGGGCAGCTCTGGAAACACCATATATTTT
TRBD2	TRBV9	TRBJ2-1	.	CASSPSGGGSNEQSF	TGTGCCAGCAGCCCCTCGGGCGGGGGGTCCAATGAGCAGTCCTTC
TRBD2	TRBV18	TRBJ2-2	few	CASSPLFTSGKNTGELFF	TGTGCCAGCTCACCGCTATTTACTAGCGGGAAGAACACCGGGGAGCTGTTTTTT
.	TRBV29-1	TRBJ2-7	many	CSVTGFTPYEQYF	TGCAGCGTTACAGGTTTCACCCCCTACGAGCAGTACTTC
TRBD2	TRBV7-2	TRBJ2-7	.	CASSFGLAGGGAYEQYF	TGTGCCAGCAGCTTCGGACTAGCGGGAGGGGGGGCCTACGAGCAGTACTTC
.	TRBV6-4	TRBJ2-1	.	CASSPGVGSEQFF	TGTGCCAGCAGTCCGGGAGTAGGCTCTGAGCAGTTCTTC
.	TRBV28	TRBJ2-4	.	CASSLVTAGEQYF	TGTGCCAGCAGTTTAGTGACCGCAGGGGAGCAGTACTTC
.	TRBV7-3	TRBJ1-1	few	CASSLTGSNTEAFF	TGTGCCAGCAGCTTAACAGGTTCGAACACTGAAGCTTTCTTT
TRBD2	TRBV28	TRBJ2-7	few	CASSSGGAGDEQYF	TGTGCCAGCAGTTCGGGAGGGGCGGGGGACGAGCAGTACTTC
TRBD1	TRBV7-2	TRBJ1-5	.	CASSSRTGPNQPQHF	TGTGCCAGCAGCTCTCGGACAGGGCCGAATCAGCCCCAGCATTTT
TRBD1	TRBV28	TRBJ2-3	.	CASSFGQGPTDTQYF	TGTGCCAGCAGTTTCGGACAGGGACCCACAGATACGCAGTATTTT
TRBD2	TRBV27	TRBJ2-1	.	CASTLIRLAGEDEQFF	TGTGCCAGCACCCTAATACGACTAGCGGGAGAAGATGAGCAGTTCTTC
TRBD1	TRBV15	TRBJ2-1	.	CATSSETSQGLYNEQFF	TGTGCCACCAGCAGTGAGACCTCACAGGGGCTCTACAATGAGCAGTTCTTC
TRBD2	TRBV28	TRBJ2-7	.	CASSWGLAGLAREQYF	TGTGCCAGCAGTTGGGGACTAGCGGGCCTAGCTCGGGAGCAGTACTTC
.	TRBV28	TRBJ2-1	few	CASSLWEADSYNEQFF	TGTGCCAGCAGTTTGTGGGAGGCAGACTCCTACAATGAGCAGTTCTTC
TRBD2	TRBV18	TRBJ2-7	few	CASSPRTSGAYEQYF	TGTGCCAGCTCACCACGGACTAGCGGTGCCTACGAGCAGTACTTC
.	TRBV5-1	TRBJ2-3	.	CASSLAQSGSTDTQYF	TGCGCCAGCAGCTTGGCCCAGTCAGGGAGCACAGATACGCAGTATTTT
.	TRBV4-1	TRBJ2-7	.	CASSQGRDPRYEQYF	TGCGCCAGCAGCCAAGGGAGGGACCCCAGGTACGAGCAGTACTTC
TRBD2	TRBV27	TRBJ2-7	.	CASSWTSRTVNNEQYF	TGTGCCAGCAGTTGGACTAGCAGAACAGTCAACAACGAGCAGTACTTC
.	TRBV20-1	TRBJ2-7	.	CSARGRTSCEQYF	TGCAGTGCTAGAGGGCGGACTTCCTGCGAGCAGTACTTC
.	TRBV29-1	TRBJ2-5	many	CSAVGGETQYF	TGCAGCGCGGTGGGGGGTGAGACCCAGTACTTC
.	TRBV6-6	TRBJ1-6	few	CASSHGGRATYNSPLHF	TGTGCCAGCAGTCACGGGGGAAGGGCTACGTATAATTCACCCCTCCACTTT
TRBD2	TRBV7-8	TRBJ2-3	.	CASSLILAGSTDTQYF	TGTGCCAGCAGCTTAATCCTAGCGGGTAGCACAGATACGCAGTATTTT
.	TRBV18	TRBJ1-2	.	CASSPGASENYGYTF	TGTGCCAGCTCACCAGGTGCATCCGAGAACTATGGCTACACCTTC
.	TRBV5-1	TRBJ2-1	.	CASSLEQGTYNEQFF	TGCGCCAGCAGCTTGGAACAGGGAACGTACAATGAGCAGTTCTTC
.	TRBV20-1	TRBJ1-2	few	CSARESDGYTF	TGCAGTGCTAGGGAGAGCGATGGCTACACCTTC
.	TRBV6-5	TRBJ2-7	.	CASSFPPEGLSYNEQYF	TGTGCCAGCAGTTTCCCACCCGAAGGACTTAGCTACAATGAGCAGTACTTC
.	TRBV28	TRBJ2-7	.	CASSSTTGITYEQYF	TGTGCCAGCAGTTCGACAACAGGGATCACCTACGAGCAGTACTTC
.	TRBV27	TRBJ2-1	once	CASSLSPAQETQFF	TGTGCCAGCAGTTTATCTCCAGCTCAAGAGACCCAGTTCTTC
.	TRBV29-1	TRBJ1-5	.	CSVRDSNQPQHF	TGCAGCGTCCGGGATAGCAATCAGCCCCAGCATTTT
.	TRBV7-8	TRBJ2-5	few	CASSSRRALEVETQYF	TGTGCCAGCAGCTCCCGCCGGGCTTTAGAAGTGGAGACCCAGTACTTC
TRBD1	TRBV28	TRBJ2-4	.	CASSFMDREKNIQYF	TGTGCCAGCAGTTTCATGGACAGGGAGAAAAACATTCAGTACTTC
TRBD2	TRBV10-3	TRBJ2-2	.	CAISESGVGLAVTGELFF	TGTGCCATCAGTGAGTCGGGTGTGGGACTAGCGGTCACCGGGGAGCTGTTTTTT
.	TRBV5-5	TRBJ2-3	many	CASSLGFATSTDTQYF	TGTGCCAGCAGCTTGGGGTTCGCAACTAGCACAGATACGCAGTATTTT
.	TRBV7-3	TRBJ2-1	.	CASSLTSGIYNEQFF	TGTGCCAGCAGCTTAACTAGTGGGATTTACAATGAGCAGTTCTTC
TRBD2	TRBV6-1	TRBJ2-1	few	CASRTRAGESYNEQFF	TGTGCCAGCAGAACAAGAGCGGGAGAGTCCTACAATGAGCAGTTCTTC
TRBD1	TRBV7-3	TRBJ2-1	.	CASSPGGPQETQFF	TGTGCCAGCAGCCCAGGGGGCCCGCAAGAGACCCAGTTCTTC
.	TRBV7-3	TRBJ2-4	many	CASSLSDALNIQYF	TGTGCCAGCAGCTTAAGCGACGCCCTAAACATTCAGTACTTC
TRBD1	TRBV20-1	TRBJ2-5	.	CSAIRDSGGETQYF	TGCAGTGCTATCCGGGACAGTGGGGGAGAGACCCAGTACTTC